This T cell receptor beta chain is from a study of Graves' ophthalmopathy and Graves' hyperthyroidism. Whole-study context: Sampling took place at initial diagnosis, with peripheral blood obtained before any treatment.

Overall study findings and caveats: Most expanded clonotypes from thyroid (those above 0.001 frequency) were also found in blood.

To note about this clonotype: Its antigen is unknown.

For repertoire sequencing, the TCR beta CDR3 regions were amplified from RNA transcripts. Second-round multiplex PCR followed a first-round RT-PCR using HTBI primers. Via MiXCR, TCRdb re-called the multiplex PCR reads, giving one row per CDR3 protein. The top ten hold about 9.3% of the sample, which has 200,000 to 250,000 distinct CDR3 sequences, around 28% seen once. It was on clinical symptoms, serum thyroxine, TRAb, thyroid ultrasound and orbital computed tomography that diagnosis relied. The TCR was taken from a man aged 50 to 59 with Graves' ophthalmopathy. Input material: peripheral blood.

The CDR3, as DNA: TGTGCCAGCAGTTACTCGACGGGTCTGAGTGGGACCCAGTACTTC. The encoded protein is CASSYSTGLSGTQYF. The J gene is TRBJ2-5, the V gene TRBV6-5, with D unresolved. The germline CDR1 and CDR2 sequences are MNHEY and SVGAGI. V lost 0 bases and J lost 7, with 15 bases in between. This CDR3 region has 15 residues.